This passage covers 3 T cell receptor beta chains from one sample sequenced in a study of shared clonotypes between healthy human individuals. Using immunoSEQ multiplex PCR, the repertoire was profiled, and TCRdb retains in-frame clones only, with some absent. The data show fewer than 850,000 clones, 55% to 75% seen once. The sample was memory CD4+ T cells sorted from blood. Indicated subset: CD45RA-negative fraction. These receptors were taken from a woman between 25 and 40 years old in good health.

The chain carries TRBV5-5 and TRBJ1-2, with 8 bases matching TRBD1. CDR3 length: 14 residues. Germline trimming cut 0 bases from V and 12 bases from J; bases unmatched to any gene: 10. CDR1 is SGHKS and CDR2 is YYEKEE in the germline V gene (reference sequence). CDR3 DNA sequence: TGTGCCAGCAGCTTGGGGACAGGGTTTGAAAGGGACACCTTC. Its translation: CASSLGTGFERDTF.

This chain's CDR3 is CASSFGQGPPNYGYTF. CDR3 sequence (DNA): TGTGCCAGCAGCTTTGGACAGGGGCCACCTAACTATGGCTACACCTTC. The chain combines TRBV7-9 with TRBJ1-2, with TRBD1 identical over 9 bases. Germline-derived CDR1 and CDR2 are SEHNR and FQNEAQ (reference sequence). CDR3 length equals 16 residues. The V segment lost 3 bases and the J segment 0 bases; nucleotides outside the gene matches: 5. Full variable domain (rest looked up from reference TRBV7-9 and TRBJ1-2): DTGVSQNPRHKITKRGQNVTFRCDPISEHNRLYWYRQTLGQGPEFLTYFQNEAQLEKSRLLSDRFSAERPKGSFSTLEIQRTEQGDSAMYLCASSFGQGPPNYGYTFGSGTRLTVV.

The V call is TRBV29-1, the J call TRBJ2-2; D tentatively fits TRBD1 or TRBD2 (5 bases each). Germline CDR1 is SQVTM and CDR2 is ANQGSEA. This CDR3 contains 12 residues. The V end lost 4 bases, the J end lost 5 bases, and 8 bases lay between the germline ends. This CDR3 is CSVGGKTGELFF. In DNA, the CDR3 is TGCAGCGTTGGGGGGAAGACCGGGGAGCTGTTTTTT.